Sequencing of this T cell receptor (beta chain) was carried out in a study of blood T cell repertoires in COVID-19. Profiled with immunoSEQ multiplex PCR; TCRdb holds only in-frame clones, not every one. The repertoire includes 250,000 to 350,000 clones, about four fifths of them detected once, and more than 15% sits in the top ten. Per the germline V gene, CDR1 is SGHVS and CDR2 is FNYEAQ. V dropped 11 bases and J dropped 4 bases, with 17 bases sitting between them. This CDR3 has 13 amino acids. The sequenced material came from peripheral blood. The receptor was derived from a person between 70 and 80 years old with COVID-19, enrolled during active disease. The gene calls are TRBV7-6 and TRBJ1-1, with TRBD1 as a possible D gene (5 bases). The CDR3 is CASGRGVGTEAFF. The CDR3 DNA sequence: TGTGCCTCCGGGAGGGGCGTAGGCACTGAAGCTTTCTTT.